Described below is a single T cell receptor (beta chain) sequence and its context. The count of this clone is one. Its antigen specificity is not known. No qualities accompany the bases; no much larger clone lies one base away. The germline V and J ends show losses of 4 bases and 1 base respectively, and no gene match explains 3 bases of the junction. The CDR3 has 16 amino acids, counting the end cysteine and phenylalanine. Only the CDR3 part of the read is kept: 48 bases, read in frame from the first base. CDR1 and CDR2 were assigned from the germline V gene as SGDLS and YYNGEE. These data come from a study of blood T cell repertoires in COVID-19 (TCRdb year 2020). In the study overall: Samples covering the acute and convalescent phases of COVID-19 were provided by collaborators in the United States, Italy and Spain. The repertoires were released in a freely available public database meant as a resource for research on the immune response to SARS-CoV-2. Samples were obtained from the ongoing ImmuneRACE study (first 160 participants) and from 1,254 subjects provided by 6 global collaborators. The prospective study material was composed of cDNA or gDNA derived from T cells, B-cell-depleted T cells, or PBMCs. Subjects who had been exposed to COVID-19, were actively infected with it, or had recovered from it provided the deeply sampled blood TCRbeta repertoires that made up the dataset. Where HLA class I and class II types were available, the types were taken from metadata supplied by the sample provider, not from assay-based typing. Nearly every sample came with metadata listing a de-identified subject ID, COVID-19 status, age in years and sex. Findings and caveats that apply to the study as a whole: The amount of clinical and demographic metadata varied by source and participant and was provided uncurated.

TCRbeta CDR3 regions were amplified from genomic DNA using the immunoSEQ Assay, a bias-controlled multiplex PCR. Turning to the authors' computational methods: Nucleated cell counts per sample were estimated from amplification of reference gene primers within the assay. To quantify the absolute abundance of each unique TCRbeta CDR3 rearrangement, sequence reads were collapsed and filtered. For each sample, productive Simpson clonality was calculated by taking the square root of Simpson's diversity index across productive rearrangements. TCRdb took this table from immuneACCESS and kept in-frame rearrangements with V and J called. Such tables lack part of the clones; where checked against another copy, unresolved V genes explain under half of the gap, and the rest is unexplained. That table supplies the V and J calls and clone size; D and trimming were determined from the DNA. For this sample the table gives about 83,000 clones, of which approximately 90% were detected only once. The top ten constitute around 3% of the sample.

Whole blood was collected in K2EDTA tubes by collaborating institutions according to the institutions' own protocols. For TCRbeta analysis, collaborators shipped samples as frozen whole blood, isolated PBMCs, or DNA extracted from either of those sample types. Sequenced sample: peripheral blood. The sequence was collected from a woman between 45 and 65 years old with active or convalescent COVID-19. The V and J genes are TRBV9 and TRBJ2-5, with TRBD2 identical over 14 junction bases. The DNA reads TGTGCCAGCAGCCCTGGACTAGCGGGGGGCCAAGAGACCCAGTACTTC. Protein translation: CASSPGLAGGQETQYF.